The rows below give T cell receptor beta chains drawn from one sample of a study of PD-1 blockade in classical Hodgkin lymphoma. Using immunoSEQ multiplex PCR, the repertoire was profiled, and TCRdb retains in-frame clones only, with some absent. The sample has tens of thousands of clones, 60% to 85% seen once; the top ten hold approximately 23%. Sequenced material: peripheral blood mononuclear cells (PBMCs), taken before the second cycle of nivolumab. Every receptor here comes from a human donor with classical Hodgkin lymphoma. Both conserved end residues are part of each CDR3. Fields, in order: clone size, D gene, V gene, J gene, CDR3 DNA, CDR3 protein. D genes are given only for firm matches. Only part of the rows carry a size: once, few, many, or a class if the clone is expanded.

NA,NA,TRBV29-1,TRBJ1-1,TGCAGCGTTGAAACGGGTGTGGGCACTGAAGCTTTCTTT,CSVETGVGTEAFF
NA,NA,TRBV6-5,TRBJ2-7,TGTGCCAGCAGCCGGGACGGGCTGACAAGCGACGAGCAGTACTTC,CASSRDGLTSDEQYF
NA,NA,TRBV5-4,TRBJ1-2,TGTGCCAGCAGCCTCGCCACCGGGTCTAACTATGGCTACACCTTC,CASSLATGSNYGYTF
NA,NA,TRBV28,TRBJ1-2,TGTGCCAGCAGCCCCCCATCTGGGTCAGGCTACACCTTC,CASSPPSGSGYTF
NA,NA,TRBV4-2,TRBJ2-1,TGTGCCAGCAGCCAAGAGCACGCGTTTTCCTACAATGAGCAGTTCTTC,CASSQEHAFSYNEQFF
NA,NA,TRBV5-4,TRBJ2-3,TGTGCCAGCAGCTTTGACCAGACTAGCACAGATACGCAGTATTTT,CASSFDQTSTDTQYF
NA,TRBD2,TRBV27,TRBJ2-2,TGTGCCAGCAGTAACCGACTAGCGGGGGCCGGGGAGCTGTTTTTT,CASSNRLAGAGELFF
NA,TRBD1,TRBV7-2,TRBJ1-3,TGTGCCAGCAGCTTAGTCTCGGACAGGAGCTCTGGAAACACCATATATTTT,CASSLVSDRSSGNTIYF
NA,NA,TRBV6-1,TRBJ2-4,TGTGCCAGCAGTGAGGCCCCCAAAAACATTCAGTACTTC,CASSEAPKNIQYF
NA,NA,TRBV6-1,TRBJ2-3,TGTGCCAGCAGTGTAACTGGGGGCACAGATACGCAGTATTTT,CASSVTGGTDTQYF
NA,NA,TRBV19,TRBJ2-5,TGTGCCAGTAGTTCCGACGGAGAAGAGACCCAGTACTTC,CASSSDGEETQYF
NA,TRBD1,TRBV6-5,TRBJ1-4,TGTGCCAGCAGAACAGGACAGGGGGCTGAAAAACTGTTTTTT,CASRTGQGAEKLFF
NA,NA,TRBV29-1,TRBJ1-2,TGCAGCGTTGGAGGGAACCATAATCTTAACTATGGCTACACCTTC,CSVGGNHNLNYGYTF
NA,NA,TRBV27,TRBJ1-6,TGTGCCAGCGGGGTCTTTGTGTCACCCCTCCACTTT,CASGVFVSPLHF
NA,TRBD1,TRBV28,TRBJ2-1,TGTGCCAGCAGGGGAAGACAGGGAAAGAAGAGTGAGCAGTTCTTC,CASRGRQGKKSEQFF
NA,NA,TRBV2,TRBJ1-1,TGTGCCAGCAGTACCGAGGGGGGGAACACTGAAGCTTTCTTT,CASSTEGGNTEAFF
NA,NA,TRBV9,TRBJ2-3,TGTGCCAGCAGCGTAGGGGCCGATTCCACAGATACGCAGTATTTT,CASSVGADSTDTQYF
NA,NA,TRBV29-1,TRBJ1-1,TGCAGCGGTGAGGGCTTTGGGCGGTCAAGCACTGAAGCTTTCTTT,CSGEGFGRSSTEAFF
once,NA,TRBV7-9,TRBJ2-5,TGTGCCAGCAGCTTAGGAACAGGGCCACAAGAGACCCAGTACTTC,CASSLGTGPQETQYF
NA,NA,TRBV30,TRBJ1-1,TGTGCCTGGAGTGTTAGTCGAGGCACTGAAGCTTTCTTT,CAWSVSRGTEAFF
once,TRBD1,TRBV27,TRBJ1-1,TGTGCCAGCAGATCGACAGGGATTTACACTGAAGCTTTCTTT,CASRSTGIYTEAFF
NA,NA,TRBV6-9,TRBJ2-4,TGTGCCAGCAGTTACGCCGTCCTATCGGGGGACATTCAGTACTTC,CASSYAVLSGDIQYF
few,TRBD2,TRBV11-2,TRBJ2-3,TGTGCCAGCAGCTTCATTGGCGGGGGGACAGATACGCAGTATTTT,CASSFIGGGTDTQYF
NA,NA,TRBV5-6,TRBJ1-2,TGTGCCAGCAGCTTGGCCTCTGGCAGGAAGGAGGCCTACACCTTC,CASSLASGRKEAYTF
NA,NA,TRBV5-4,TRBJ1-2,TGTGCCAGCAGCCCCGGACAAGGTGGCTCTCGGAACTATGGCTACACCTTC,CASSPGQGGSRNYGYTF
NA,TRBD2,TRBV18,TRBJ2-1,TGTGCCAGCTCACCTTGGCGGGAGGGCCTTTGGAATGAGCAGTTCTTC,CASSPWREGLWNEQFF
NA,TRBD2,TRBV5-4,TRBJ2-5,TGTGCCAGCAGCTTGAGGACTAGCGGAAGTGTGACCCAGTACTTC,CASSLRTSGSVTQYF
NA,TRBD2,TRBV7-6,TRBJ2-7,TGTGCCAGCAGCTTAGAAGTTACTAGCGCCTACGAGCAGTACTTC,CASSLEVTSAYEQYF
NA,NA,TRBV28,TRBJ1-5,TGTGCCAGCGGGGGGGCCCGACAGCCCCAGCATTTT,CASGGARQPQHF
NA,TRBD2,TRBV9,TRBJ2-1,TGTGCCAGCAGCGTAGGGGGACTAGCGGGAGTCAATGAGCAGTTCTTC,CASSVGGLAGVNEQFF
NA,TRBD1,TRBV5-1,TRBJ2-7,TGCGCCAGCAGCCCGAAAGGGACAGGGGGGTTCGAGCAGTACTTC,CASSPKGTGGFEQYF
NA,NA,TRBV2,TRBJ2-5,TGTGCCAGCAGTGAAAACCTGGCCGGGACCCAGTACTTC,CASSENLAGTQYF
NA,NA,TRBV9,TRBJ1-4,TGTGCCAGCAGCCCGGGCGTACAGCTCAATGAAAAACTGTTTTTT,CASSPGVQLNEKLFF
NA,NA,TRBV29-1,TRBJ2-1,TGCAGCGCCATGGGGCAGGGGACGTACAATGAGCAGTTCTTC,CSAMGQGTYNEQFF
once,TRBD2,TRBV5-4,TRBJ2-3,TGTGCCAGCAGCCCCGGCCAGGGACTAGCGGGAGGCCGCACAGATACGCAGTATTTT,CASSPGQGLAGGRTDTQYF